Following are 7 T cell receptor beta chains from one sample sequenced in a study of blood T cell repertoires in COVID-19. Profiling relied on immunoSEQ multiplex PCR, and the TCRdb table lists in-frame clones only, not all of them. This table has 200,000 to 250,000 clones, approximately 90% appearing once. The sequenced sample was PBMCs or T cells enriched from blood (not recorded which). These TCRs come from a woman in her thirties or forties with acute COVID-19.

This CDR3 reads CASSPDSSWAGELFF. CDR3 DNA sequence: TGTGCCAGCAGCCCCGACAGTTCTTGGGCCGGGGAGCTGTTTTTT. V usage is TRBV7-7 and J usage is TRBJ2-2; a weak D match, TRBD1 (5 bases). The CDR3 has 15 amino acids. Germline assignment: CDR1 SSHAT and CDR2 FNYEAQ (reference sequence). Trimming pared 5 bases from V and 6 bases from J, leaving 16 bases between.

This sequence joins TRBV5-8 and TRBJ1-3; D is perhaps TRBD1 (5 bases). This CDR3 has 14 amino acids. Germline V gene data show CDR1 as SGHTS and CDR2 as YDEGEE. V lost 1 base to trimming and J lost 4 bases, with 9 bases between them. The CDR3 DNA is TGTGCCAGCAGCTTGAGGGGAGGAGGAAACACCATATATTTT. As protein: CASSLRGGGNTIYF. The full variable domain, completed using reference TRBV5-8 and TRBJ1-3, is EAGVTQSPTHLIKTRGQQATLRCSPISGHTSVYWYQQALGLGLQFLLWYDEGEERNRGNFPPRFSGRQFPNYSSELNVNALELEDSALYLCASSLRGGGNTIYFGEGSWLTVV.

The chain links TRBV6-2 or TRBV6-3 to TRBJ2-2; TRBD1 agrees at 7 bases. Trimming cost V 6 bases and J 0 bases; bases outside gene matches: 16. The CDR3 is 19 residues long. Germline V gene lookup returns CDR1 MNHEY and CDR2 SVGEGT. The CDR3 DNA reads TGTGCCAGCAGACCTCGACAGGGTCAAAGAAGTTCGAACACCGGGGAGCTGTTTTTT. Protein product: CASRPRQGQRSSNTGELFF.

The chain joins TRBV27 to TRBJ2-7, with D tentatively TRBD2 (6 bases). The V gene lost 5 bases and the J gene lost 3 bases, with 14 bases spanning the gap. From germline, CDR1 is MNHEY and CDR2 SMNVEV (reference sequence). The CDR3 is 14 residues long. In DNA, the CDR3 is TGTGCCAGCAGTCGGGGCGGGGCGTACTACGAGCAGTACTTC. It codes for CASSRGGAYYEQYF.

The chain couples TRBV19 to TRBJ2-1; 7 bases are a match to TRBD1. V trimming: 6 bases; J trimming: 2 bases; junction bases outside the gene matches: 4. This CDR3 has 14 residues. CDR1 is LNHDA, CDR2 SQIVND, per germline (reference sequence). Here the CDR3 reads CASRFGTAYNEQFF. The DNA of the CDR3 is TGTGCCAGTAGGTTCGGGACAGCCTACAATGAGCAGTTCTTC.

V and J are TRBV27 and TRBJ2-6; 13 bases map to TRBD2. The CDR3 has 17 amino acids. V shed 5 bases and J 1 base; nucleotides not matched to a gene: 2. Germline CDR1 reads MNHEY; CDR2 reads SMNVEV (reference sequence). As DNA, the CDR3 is TGTGCCAGCAGTCCACTAGCGGGGGGGTCTGGGGCCAACGTCCTGACTTTC. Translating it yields CASSPLAGGSGANVLTF.

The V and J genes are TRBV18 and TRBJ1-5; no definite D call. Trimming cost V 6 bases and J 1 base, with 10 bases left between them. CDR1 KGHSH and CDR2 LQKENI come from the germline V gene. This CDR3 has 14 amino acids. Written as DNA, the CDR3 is TGTGCCAGCTCTGCGGGAGGGAGCAATCAGCCCCAGCATTTT. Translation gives CASSAGGSNQPQHF.